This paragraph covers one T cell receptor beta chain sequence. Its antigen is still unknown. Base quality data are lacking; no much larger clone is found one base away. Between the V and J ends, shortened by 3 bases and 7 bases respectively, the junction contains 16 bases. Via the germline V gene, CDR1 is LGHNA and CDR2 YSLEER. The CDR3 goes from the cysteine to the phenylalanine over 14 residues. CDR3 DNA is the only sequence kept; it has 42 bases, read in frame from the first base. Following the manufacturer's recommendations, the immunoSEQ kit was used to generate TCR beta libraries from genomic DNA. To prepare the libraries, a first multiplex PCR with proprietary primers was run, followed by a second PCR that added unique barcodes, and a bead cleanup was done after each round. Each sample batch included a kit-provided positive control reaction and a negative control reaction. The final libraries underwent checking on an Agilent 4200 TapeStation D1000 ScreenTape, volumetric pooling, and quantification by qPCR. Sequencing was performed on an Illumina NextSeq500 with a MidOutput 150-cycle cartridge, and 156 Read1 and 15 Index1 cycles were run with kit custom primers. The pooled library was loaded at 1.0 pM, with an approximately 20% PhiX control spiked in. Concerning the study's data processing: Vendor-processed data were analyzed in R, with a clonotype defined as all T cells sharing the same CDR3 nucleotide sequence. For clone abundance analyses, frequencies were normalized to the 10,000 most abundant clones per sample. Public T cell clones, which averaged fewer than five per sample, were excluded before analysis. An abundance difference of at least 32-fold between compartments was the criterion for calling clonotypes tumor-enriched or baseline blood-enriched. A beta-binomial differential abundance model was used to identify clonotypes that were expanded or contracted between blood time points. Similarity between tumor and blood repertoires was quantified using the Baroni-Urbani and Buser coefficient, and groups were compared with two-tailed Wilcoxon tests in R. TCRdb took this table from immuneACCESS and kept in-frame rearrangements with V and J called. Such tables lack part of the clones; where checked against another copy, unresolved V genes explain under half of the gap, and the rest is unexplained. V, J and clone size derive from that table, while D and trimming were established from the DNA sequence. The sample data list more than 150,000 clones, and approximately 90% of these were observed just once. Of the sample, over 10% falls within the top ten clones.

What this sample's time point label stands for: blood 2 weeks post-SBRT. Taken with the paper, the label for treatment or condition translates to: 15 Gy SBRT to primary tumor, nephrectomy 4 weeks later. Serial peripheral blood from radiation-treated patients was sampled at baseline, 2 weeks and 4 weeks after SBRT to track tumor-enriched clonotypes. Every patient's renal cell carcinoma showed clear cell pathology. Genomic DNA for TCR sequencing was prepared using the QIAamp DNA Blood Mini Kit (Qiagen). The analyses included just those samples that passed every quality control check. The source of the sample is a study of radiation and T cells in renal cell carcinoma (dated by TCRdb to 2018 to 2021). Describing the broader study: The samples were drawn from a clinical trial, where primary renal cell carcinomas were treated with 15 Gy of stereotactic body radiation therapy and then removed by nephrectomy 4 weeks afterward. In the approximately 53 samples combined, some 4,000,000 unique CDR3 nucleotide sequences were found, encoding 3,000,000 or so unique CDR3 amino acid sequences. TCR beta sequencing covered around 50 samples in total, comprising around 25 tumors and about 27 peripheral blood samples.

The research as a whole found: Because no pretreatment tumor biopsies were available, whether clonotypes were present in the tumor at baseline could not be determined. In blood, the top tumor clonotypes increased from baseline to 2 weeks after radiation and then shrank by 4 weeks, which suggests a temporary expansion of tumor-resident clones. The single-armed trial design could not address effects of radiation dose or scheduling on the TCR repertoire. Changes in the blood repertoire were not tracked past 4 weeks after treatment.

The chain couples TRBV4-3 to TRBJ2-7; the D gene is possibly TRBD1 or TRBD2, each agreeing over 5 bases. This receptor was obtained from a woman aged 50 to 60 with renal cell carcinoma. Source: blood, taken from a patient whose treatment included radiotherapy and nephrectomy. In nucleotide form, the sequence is TGCGCCAGCAGCCAGGATTTCTATGGGGGAGAGCAGTACTTC. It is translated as CASSQDFYGGEQYF.